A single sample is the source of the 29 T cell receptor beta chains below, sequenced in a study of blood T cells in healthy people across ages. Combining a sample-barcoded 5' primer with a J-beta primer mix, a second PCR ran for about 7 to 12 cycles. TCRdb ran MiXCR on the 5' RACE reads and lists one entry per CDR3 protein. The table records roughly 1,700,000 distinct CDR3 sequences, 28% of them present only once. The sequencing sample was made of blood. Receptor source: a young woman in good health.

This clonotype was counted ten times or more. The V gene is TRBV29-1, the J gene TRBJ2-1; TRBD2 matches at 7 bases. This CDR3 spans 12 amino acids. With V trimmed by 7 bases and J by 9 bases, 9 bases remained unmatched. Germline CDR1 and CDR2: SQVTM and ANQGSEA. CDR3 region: CSAGGHLVEQFF. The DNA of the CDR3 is TGCAGCGCGGGGGGTCATCTGGTTGAGCAGTTCTTC.

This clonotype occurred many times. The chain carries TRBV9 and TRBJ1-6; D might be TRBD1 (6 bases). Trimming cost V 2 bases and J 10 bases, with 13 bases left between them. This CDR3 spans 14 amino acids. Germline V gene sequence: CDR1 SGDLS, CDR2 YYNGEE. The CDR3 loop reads CASSVDTGNSPLHF. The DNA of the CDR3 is TGTGCCAGCAGCGTCGACACAGGGAACTCACCCCTCCACTTT.

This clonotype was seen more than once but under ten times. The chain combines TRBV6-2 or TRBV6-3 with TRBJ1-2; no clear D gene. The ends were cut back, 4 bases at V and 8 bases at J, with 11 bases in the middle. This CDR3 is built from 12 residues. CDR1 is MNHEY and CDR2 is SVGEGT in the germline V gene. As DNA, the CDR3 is TGTGCCAGCAGTTCCTCCATACGGGGCTACACCTTC. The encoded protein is CASSSSIRGYTF.

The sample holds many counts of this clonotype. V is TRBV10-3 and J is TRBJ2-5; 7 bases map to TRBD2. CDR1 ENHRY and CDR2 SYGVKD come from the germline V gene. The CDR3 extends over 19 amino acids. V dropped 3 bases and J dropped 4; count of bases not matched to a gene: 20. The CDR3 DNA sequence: TGTGCCATCAGTGACCCTGGTTTGGCGGGAGCGGGTTTAGGAGAGACCCAGTACTTC. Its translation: CAISDPGLAGAGLGETQYF.

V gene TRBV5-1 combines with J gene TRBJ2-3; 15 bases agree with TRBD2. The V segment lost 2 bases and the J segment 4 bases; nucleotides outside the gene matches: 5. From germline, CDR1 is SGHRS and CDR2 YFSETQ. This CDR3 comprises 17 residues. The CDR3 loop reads CASSFGLAGGVADTQYF. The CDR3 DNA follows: TGCGCCAGCAGCTTCGGACTAGCGGGAGGGGTAGCAGATACGCAGTATTTT.

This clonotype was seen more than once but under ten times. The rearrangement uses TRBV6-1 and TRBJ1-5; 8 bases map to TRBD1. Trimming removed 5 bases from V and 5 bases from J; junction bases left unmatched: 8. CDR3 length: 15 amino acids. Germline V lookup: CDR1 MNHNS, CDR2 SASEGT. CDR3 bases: TGTGCCAGCAGTTCCGGGACAGGAACTTATCAGCCCCAGCATTTT. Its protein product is CASSSGTGTYQPQHF.

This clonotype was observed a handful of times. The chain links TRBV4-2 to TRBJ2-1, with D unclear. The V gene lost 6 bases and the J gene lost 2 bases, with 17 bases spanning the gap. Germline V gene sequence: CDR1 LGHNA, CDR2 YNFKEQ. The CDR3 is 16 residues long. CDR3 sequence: CASSTSVLAAYNEQFF. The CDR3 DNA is TGTGCCAGCAGTACCTCGGTCCTGGCCGCCTACAATGAGCAGTTCTTC.

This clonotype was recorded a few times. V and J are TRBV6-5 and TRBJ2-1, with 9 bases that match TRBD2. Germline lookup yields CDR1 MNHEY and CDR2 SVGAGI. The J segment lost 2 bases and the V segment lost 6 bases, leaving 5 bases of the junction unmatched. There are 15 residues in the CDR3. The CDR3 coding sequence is TGTGCCAGCAGGCGACTAGCGGAGACCTACAATGAGCAGTTCTTC. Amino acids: CASRRLAETYNEQFF.

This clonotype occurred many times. DNA for the CDR3: TGCGCCAGCAGTCCGCCTAGCGGGAGATACGAGCAGTACTTC. Translating gives CASSPPSGRYEQYF. The rearrangement uses TRBV5-1 and TRBJ2-7, with 10 positions matching TRBD2. The junction had 6 bases not matched to a gene; V was cut back by 5 bases and J by 4 bases. Germline assignment: CDR1 SGHRS and CDR2 YFSETQ. The CDR3 sequence is 14 residues long.

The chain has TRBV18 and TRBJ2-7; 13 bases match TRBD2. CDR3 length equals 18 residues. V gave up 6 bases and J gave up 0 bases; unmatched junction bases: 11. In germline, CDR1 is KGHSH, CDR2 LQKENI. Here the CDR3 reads CASSPRTSGGTDSYEQYF. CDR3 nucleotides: TGTGCCAGCTCCCCAAGGACTAGCGGGGGTACAGACTCCTACGAGCAGTACTTC.

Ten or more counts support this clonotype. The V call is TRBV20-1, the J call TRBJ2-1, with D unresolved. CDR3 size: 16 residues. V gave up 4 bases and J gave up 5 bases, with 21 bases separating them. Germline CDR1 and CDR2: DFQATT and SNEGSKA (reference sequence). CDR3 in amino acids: CSAIPPEDAVDNEQFF. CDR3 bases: TGCAGTGCTATACCCCCCGAAGACGCGGTTGACAATGAGCAGTTCTTC.

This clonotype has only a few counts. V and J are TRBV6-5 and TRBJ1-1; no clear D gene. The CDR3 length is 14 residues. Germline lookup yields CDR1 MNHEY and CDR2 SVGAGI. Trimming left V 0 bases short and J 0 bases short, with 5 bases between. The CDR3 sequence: CASSYSSLNTEAFF. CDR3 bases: TGTGCCAGCAGTTACTCGTCATTGAACACTGAAGCTTTCTTT.

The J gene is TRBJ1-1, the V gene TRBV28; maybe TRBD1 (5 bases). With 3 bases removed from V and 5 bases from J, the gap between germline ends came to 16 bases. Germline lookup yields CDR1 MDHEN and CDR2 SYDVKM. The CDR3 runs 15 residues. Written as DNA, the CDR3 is TGTGCCAGCAGTTTCGCTGGTGAGGGGCGGACTGAAGCTTTCTTT. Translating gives CASSFAGEGRTEAFF.

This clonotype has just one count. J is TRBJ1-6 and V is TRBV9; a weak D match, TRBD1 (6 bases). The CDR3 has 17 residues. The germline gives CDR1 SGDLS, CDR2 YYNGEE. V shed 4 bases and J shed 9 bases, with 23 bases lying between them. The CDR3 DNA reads TGTGCCAGCAGCATTTCACCTGGGGGGCAATTGGGTTCACCCCTCCACTTT. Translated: CASSISPGGQLGSPLHF.

The CDR3 sequence is CASSYRAGKYSPLHF. The CDR3 region has the DNA TGTGCCAGCAGTTACCGAGCAGGGAAATATTCACCCCTCCACTTT. The gene calls are TRBV6-5 and TRBJ1-6; TRBD1 might be the D (5 bases). V lost 2 bases and J lost 8, with 13 bases in between. Germline V gene sequence: CDR1 MNHEY, CDR2 SVGAGI. This CDR3 spans 15 amino acids.

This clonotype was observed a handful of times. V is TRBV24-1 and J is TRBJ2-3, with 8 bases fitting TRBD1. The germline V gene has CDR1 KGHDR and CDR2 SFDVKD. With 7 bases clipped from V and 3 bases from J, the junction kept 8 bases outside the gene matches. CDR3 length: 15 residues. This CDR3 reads CATRKTGDMTDTQYF. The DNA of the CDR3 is TGTGCCACCAGGAAGACAGGGGACATGACAGATACGCAGTATTTT.

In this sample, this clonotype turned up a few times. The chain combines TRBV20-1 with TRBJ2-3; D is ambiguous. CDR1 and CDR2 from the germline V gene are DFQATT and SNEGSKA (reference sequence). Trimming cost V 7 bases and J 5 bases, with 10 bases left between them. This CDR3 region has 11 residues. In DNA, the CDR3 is TGCAGTGTTATCCTGGGAGATACGCAGTATTTT. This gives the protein CSVILGDTQYF.

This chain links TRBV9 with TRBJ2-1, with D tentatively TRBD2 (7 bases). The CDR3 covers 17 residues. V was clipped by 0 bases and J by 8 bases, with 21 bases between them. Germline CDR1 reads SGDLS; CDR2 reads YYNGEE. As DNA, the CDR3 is TGTGCCAGCAGCGTAGGGGTCGGGGGGCCCCCTAGTTATGAGCAGTTCTTC. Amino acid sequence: CASSVGVGGPPSYEQFF.

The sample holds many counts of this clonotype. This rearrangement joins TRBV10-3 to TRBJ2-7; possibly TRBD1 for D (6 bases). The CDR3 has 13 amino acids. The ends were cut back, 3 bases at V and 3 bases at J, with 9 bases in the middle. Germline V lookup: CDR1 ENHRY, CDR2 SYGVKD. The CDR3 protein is CAISEGQSYEQYF. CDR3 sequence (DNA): TGTGCCATCAGTGAAGGACAGAGCTACGAGCAGTACTTC.

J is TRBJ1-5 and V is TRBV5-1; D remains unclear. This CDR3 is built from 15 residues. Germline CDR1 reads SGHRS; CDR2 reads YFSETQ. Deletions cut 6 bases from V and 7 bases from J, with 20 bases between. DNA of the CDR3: TGCGCCAGCACCCCAACGCCGGGATTGGGACAGCCCCAGCATTTT. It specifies CASTPTPGLGQPQHF.

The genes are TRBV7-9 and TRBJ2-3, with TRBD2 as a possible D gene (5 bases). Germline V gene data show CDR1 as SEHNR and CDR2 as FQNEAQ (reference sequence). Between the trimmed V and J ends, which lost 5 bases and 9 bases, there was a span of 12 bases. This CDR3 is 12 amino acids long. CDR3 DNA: TGTGCCAGCAGCCCCTCTAGCTTCACGCAGTATTTT. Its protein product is CASSPSSFTQYF. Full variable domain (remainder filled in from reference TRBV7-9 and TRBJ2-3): DTGVSQNPRHKITKRGQNVTFRCDPISEHNRLYWYRQTLGQGPEFLTYFQNEAQLEKSRLLSDRFSAERPKGSFSTLEIQRTEQGDSAMYLCASSPSSFTQYFGPGTRLTVL.

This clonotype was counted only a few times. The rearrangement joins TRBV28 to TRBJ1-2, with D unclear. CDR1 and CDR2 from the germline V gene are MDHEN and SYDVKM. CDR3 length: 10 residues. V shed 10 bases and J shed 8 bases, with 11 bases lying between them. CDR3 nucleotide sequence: TGTGCCATCCAGAGAGGGGGCTACACCTTC. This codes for CAIQRGGYTF.

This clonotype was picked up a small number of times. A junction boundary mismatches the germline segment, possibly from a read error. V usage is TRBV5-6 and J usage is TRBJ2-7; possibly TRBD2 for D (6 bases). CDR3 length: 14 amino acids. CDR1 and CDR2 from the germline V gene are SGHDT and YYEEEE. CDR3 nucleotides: TGTGCCGGCAGCGCGGGGCATGGGGTCTACGAGCAGTACTTC. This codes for CAGSAGHGVYEQYF.

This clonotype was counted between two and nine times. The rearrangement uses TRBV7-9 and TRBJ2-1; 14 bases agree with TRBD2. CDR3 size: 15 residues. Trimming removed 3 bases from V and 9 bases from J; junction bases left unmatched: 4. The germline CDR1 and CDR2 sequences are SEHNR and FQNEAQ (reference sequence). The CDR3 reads CASSLMTSGGGEQFF. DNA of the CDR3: TGTGCCAGCAGCTTGATGACTAGCGGGGGGGGTGAGCAGTTCTTC.

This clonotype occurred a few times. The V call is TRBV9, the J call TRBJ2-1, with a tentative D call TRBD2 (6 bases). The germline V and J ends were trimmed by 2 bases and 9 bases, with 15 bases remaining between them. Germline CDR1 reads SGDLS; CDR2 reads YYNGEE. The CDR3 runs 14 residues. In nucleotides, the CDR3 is TGTGCCAGCAGCGTGGGACCGGAGGGAGGTGAGCAGTTCTTC. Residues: CASSVGPEGGEQFF.

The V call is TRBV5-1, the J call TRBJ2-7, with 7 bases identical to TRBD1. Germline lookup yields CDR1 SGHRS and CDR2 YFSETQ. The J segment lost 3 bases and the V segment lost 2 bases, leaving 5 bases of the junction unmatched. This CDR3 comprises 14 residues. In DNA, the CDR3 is TGCGCCAGCAGCTTAGACAGGGAGAACTACGAGCAGTACTTC. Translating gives CASSLDRENYEQYF.

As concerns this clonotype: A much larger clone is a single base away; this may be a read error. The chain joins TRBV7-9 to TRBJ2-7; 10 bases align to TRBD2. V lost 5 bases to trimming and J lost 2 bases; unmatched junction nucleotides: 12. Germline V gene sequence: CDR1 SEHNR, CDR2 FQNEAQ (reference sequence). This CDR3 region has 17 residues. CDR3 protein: CASSLSAGLASTYEQYF. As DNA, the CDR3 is TGTGCCAGCAGCCTTTCCGCGGGACTAGCGAGTACCTACGAGCAGTACTTC.

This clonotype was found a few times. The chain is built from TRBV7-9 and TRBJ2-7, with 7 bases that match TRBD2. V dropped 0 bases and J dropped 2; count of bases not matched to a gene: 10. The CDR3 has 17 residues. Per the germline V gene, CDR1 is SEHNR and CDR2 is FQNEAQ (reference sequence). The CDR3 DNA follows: TGTGCCAGCAGCTTAGCGGTCGGGGGGACTTCCCCCTACGAGCAGTACTTC. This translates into CASSLAVGGTSPYEQYF.

The CDR3 protein is CASSPWRRGPLQETQYF. In DNA, the CDR3 is TGTGCCAGCAGTCCTTGGAGGAGAGGACCGCTCCAAGAGACCCAGTACTTC. The rearrangement uses TRBV28 and TRBJ2-5; possibly TRBD2 for D (5 bases). Germline CDR1 is MDHEN and CDR2 is SYDVKM. V was clipped by 5 bases and J by 1 base, with 20 bases between them. The CDR3 runs 17 residues. The entire variable domain, with the rest obtained from reference TRBV28 and TRBJ2-5, is as follows: DVKVTQSSRYLVKRTGEKVFLECVQDMDHENMFWYRQDPGLGLRLIYFSYDVKMKEKGDIPEGYSVSREKKERFSLILESASTNQTSMYLCASSPWRRGPLQETQYFGPGTRLLVL.